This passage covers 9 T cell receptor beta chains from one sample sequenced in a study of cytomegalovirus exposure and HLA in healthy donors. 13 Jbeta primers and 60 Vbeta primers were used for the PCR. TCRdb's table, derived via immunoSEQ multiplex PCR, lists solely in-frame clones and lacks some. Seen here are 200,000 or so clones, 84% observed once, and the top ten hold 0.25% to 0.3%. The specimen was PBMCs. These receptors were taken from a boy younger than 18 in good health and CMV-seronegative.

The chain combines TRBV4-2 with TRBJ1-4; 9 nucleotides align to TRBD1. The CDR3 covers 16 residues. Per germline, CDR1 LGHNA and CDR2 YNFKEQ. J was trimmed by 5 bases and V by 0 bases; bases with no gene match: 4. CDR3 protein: CASSQDRGTGNEKLFF. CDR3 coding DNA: TGTGCCAGCAGCCAAGATCGGGGGACAGGGAATGAAAAACTGTTTTTT.

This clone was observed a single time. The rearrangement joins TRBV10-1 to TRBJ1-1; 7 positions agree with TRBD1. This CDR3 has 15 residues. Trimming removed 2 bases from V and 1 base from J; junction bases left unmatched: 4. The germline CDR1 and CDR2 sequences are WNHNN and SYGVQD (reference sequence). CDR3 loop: CASSEGQVANTEAFF. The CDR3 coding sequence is TGCGCCAGCAGTGAGGGACAGGTGGCGAACACTGAAGCTTTCTTT.

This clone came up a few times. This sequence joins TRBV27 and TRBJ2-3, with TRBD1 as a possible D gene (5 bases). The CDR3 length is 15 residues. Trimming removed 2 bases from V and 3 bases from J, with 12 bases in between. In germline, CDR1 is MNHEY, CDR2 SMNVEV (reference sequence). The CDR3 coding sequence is TGTGCCAGCAGTTTAAACGGCAGGGTGACAGATACGCAGTATTTT. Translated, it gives CASSLNGRVTDTQYF.

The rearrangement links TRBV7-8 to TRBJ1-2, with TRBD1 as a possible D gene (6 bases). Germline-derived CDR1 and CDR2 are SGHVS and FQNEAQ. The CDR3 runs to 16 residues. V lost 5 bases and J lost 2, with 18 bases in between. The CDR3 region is CASSPSSGETNYGYTF. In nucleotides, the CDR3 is TGTGCCAGCAGCCCGAGCTCAGGGGAGACAAACTATGGCTACACCTTC.

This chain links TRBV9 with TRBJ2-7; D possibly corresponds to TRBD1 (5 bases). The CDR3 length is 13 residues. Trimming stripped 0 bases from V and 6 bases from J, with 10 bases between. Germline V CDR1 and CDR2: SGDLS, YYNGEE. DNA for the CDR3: TGTGCCAGCAGCGTAGCTAGGGGCGGCGAGCAGTACTTC. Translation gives CASSVARGGEQYF. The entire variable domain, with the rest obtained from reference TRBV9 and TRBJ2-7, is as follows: DSGVTQTPKHLITATGQRVTLRCSPRSGDLSVYWYQQSLDQGLQFLIQYYNGEERAKGNILERFSAQQFPDLHSELNLSSLELGDSALYFCASSVARGGEQYFGPGTRLTVT.

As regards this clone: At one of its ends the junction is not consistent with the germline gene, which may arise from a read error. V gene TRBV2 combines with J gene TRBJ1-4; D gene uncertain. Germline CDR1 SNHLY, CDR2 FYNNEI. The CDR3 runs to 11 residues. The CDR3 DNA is TGTGCCAGCTATCGGGTCGAAAAATTGTTTTTT. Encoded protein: CASYRVEKLFF.

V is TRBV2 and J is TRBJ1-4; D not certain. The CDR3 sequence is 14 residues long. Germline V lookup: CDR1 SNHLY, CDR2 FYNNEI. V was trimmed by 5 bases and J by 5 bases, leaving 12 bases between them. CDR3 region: CASSSRPNNEKLFF. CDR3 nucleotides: TGTGCCAGCAGTTCGAGGCCCAACAATGAAAAACTGTTTTTT.

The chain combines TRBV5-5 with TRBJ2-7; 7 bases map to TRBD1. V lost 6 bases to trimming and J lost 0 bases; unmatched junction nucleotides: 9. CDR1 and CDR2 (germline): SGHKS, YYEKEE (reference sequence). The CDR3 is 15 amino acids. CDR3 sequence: CASTTGQSISYEQYF. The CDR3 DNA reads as TGTGCCAGCACCACGGGACAGTCCATCTCCTACGAGCAGTACTTC.

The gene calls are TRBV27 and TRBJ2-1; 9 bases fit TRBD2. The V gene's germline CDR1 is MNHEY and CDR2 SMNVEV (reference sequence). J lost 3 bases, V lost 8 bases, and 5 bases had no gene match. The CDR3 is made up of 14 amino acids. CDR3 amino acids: CASRLAGVYNEQFF. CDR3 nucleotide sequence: TGTGCCAGCCGATTAGCGGGAGTCTACAATGAGCAGTTCTTC.